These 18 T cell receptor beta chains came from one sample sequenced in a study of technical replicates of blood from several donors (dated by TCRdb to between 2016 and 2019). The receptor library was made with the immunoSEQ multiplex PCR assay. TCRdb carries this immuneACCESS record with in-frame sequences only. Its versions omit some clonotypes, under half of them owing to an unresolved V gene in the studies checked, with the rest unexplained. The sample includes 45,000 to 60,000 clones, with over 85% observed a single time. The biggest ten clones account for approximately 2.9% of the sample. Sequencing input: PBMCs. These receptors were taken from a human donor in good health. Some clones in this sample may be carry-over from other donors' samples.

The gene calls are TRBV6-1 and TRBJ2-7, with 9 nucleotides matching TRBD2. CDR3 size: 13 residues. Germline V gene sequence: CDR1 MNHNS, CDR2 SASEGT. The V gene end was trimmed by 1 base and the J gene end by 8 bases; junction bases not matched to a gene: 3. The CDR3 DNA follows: TGTGCCAGCAGTGAAGGACTAGCGGCAAAGCAGTACTTC. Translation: CASSEGLAAKQYF.

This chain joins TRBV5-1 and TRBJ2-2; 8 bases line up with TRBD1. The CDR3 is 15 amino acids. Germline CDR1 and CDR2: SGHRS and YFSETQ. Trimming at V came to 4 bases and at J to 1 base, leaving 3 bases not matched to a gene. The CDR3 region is CASSRTGLNTGELFF. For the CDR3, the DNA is TGCGCCAGCAGCCGGACAGGGTTGAACACCGGGGAGCTGTTTTTT.

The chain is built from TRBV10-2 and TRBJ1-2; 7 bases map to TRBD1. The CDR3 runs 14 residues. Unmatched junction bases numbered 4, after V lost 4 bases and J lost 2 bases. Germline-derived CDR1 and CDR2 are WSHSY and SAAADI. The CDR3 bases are TGCGCCAGCAGTGTTCAGGGGGTCAACTATGGCTACACCTTC. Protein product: CASSVQGVNYGYTF.

In DNA, the CDR3 is TGCGCCAGCCAGTCCGGGTATAGCGGGGGCCCGAACACCGGGGAGCTGTTTTTT. As protein: CASQSGYSGGPNTGELFF. V and J are TRBV5-1 and TRBJ2-2; 9 bases fit TRBD2. Germline V gene lookup returns CDR1 SGHRS and CDR2 YFSETQ. The CDR3 contains 18 residues. The V gene end was trimmed by 7 bases and the J gene end by 0 bases; junction bases not matched to a gene: 13.

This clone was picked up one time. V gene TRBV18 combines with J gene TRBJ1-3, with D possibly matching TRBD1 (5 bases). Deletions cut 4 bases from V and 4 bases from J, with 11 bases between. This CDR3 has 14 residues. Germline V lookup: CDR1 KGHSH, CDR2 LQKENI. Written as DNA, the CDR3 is TGTGCCAGCTCACTTATCGACAGAGGAAACACCATATATTTT. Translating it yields CASSLIDRGNTIYF.

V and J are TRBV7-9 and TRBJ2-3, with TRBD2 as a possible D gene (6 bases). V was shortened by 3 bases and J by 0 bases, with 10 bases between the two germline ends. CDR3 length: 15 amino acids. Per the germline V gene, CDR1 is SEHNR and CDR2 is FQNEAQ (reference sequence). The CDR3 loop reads CASSFNSGSTDTQYF. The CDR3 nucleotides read TGTGCCAGCAGCTTCAACAGCGGGAGCACAGATACGCAGTATTTT.

The CDR3 region is CASSTLAGGQETQYF. The CDR3 nucleotides are TGCGCCAGCAGCACACTAGCGGGGGGGCAAGAGACCCAGTACTTC. This chain uses TRBV5-1 with TRBJ2-5; 13 bases are a match to TRBD2. With V trimmed by 4 bases and J by 2 bases, 2 bases remained unmatched. The CDR3 consists of 15 residues. The V gene's germline CDR1 is SGHRS and CDR2 YFSETQ.

CDR3: CASSRQGYEQYF. The DNA of the CDR3 is TGTGCCAGCAGTCGACAGGGGTACGAGCAGTACTTC. The rearrangement joins TRBV7-9 to TRBJ2-7; 8 bases fit TRBD1. The germline V gene has CDR1 SEHNR and CDR2 FQNEAQ (reference sequence). V trimming: 6 bases; J trimming: 4 bases; junction bases outside the gene matches: 2. The CDR3 contains 12 residues. Based on the CDR3 plus reference TRBV7-9 and TRBJ2-7, the full variable domain is DTGVSQNPRHKITKRGQNVTFRCDPISEHNRLYWYRQTLGQGPEFLTYFQNEAQLEKSRLLSDRFSAERPKGSFSTLEIQRTEQGDSAMYLCASSRQGYEQYFGPGTRLTVT.

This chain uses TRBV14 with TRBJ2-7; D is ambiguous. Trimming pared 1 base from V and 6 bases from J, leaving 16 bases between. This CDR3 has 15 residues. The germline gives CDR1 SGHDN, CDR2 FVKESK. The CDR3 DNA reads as TGTGCCAGCAGCCAAGGGCGAGCGTCGTATGCCGAGCAGTACTTC. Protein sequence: CASSQGRASYAEQYF.

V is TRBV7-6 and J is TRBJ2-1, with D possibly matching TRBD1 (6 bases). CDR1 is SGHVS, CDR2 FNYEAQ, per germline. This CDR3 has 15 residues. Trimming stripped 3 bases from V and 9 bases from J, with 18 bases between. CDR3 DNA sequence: TGTGCCAGCAGCTTGAGGGGACAAGGGTTGGGTGAGCAGTTCTTC. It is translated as CASSLRGQGLGEQFF.

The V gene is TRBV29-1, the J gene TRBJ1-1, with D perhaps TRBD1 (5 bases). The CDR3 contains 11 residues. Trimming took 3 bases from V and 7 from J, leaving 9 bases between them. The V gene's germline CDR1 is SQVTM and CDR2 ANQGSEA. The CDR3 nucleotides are TGCAGCGTTGACGGGGGAAGTGAAGCTTTCTTT. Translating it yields CSVDGGSEAFF.

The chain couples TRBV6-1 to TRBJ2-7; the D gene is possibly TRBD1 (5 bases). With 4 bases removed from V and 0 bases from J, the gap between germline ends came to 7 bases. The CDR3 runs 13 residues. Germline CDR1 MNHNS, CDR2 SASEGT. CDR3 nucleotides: TGTGCCAGCAGTGCGACAGCCTCCTACGAGCAGTACTTC. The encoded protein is CASSATASYEQYF.

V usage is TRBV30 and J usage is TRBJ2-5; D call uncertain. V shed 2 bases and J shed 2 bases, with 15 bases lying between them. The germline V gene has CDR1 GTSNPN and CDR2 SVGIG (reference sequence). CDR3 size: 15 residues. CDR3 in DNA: TGTGCCTGGAGTCAACCTTTCCAGGTACAAGAGACCCAGTACTTC. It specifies CAWSQPFQVQETQYF.

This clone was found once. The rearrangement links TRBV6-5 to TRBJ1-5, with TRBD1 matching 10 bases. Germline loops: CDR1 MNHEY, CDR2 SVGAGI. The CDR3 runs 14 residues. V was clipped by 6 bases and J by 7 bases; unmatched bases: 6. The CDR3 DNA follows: TGTGCCAGCAGAGAGACAGGGGGCGAACAGCCCCAGCATTTT. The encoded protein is CASRETGGEQPQHF.

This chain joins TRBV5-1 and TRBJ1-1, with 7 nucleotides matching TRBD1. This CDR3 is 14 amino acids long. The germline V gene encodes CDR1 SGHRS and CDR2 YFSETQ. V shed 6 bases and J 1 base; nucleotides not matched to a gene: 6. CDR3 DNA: TGCGCCAGCAACACAGGGACAGCGAACACTGAAGCTTTCTTT. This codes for CASNTGTANTEAFF.

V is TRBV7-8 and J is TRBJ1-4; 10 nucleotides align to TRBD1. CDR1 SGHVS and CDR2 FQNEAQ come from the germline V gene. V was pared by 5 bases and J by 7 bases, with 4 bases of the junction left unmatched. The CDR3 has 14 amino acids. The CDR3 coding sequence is TGTGCCAGCAGCCGTGGGACAGGGGTTGAAAAACTGTTTTTT. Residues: CASSRGTGVEKLFF.

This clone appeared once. In DNA form, the CDR3 reads TGTGCCAGTAGTATAAATGGGGGGGCCGGGCAGTACTTC. Translating it yields CASSINGGAGQYF. This chain joins TRBV19 and TRBJ2-7; D possibly corresponds to TRBD2 (7 bases). Germline V gene sequence: CDR1 LNHDA, CDR2 SQIVND (reference sequence). The ends were cut back, 2 bases at V and 9 bases at J, with 14 bases in the middle. This CDR3 has 13 amino acids.

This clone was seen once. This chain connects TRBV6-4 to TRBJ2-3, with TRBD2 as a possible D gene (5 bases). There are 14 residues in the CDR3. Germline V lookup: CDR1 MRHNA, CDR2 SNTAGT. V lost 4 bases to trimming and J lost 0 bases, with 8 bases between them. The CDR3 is CASSAGSSTDTQYF. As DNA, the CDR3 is TGTGCCAGCAGTGCGGGGTCCAGCACAGATACGCAGTATTTT.